Following are 10 T cell receptor beta chains from one sample sequenced in a study of vaccination and CD4 T cells after COVID-19. Treatment described: approximately 9-day PBMC culture with coronavirus spike peptide pools or control peptides (ViraFEST assay). The Oncomine TCR Beta short-read assay was what sequenced the DNA obtained from cultured CD4+ T cells. TCRdb passed the PCR reads through MiXCR, listing each CDR3 protein once. Altogether around 20,000 distinct CDR3 sequences are present, roughly 45% being singletons, with the ten largest covering roughly 27%. Antigens for these TCRs are unknown. Here the sequenced sample was CD4+ T cells from blood, cultured in vitro, taken before SARS-CoV-2 vaccination. Receptors were obtained from a human donor who had recovered from COVID-19.

This clonotype was counted a few times. This sequence joins TRBV7-2 and TRBJ2-1; 12 bases are shared with TRBD2. Trimming cost V 1 base and J 12 bases; bases outside gene matches: 7. The germline V gene encodes CDR1 SGHTA and CDR2 FQGNSA. CDR3 length: 15 residues. DNA for the CDR3: TGTGCCAGCAGCTTAGGTCTAGCGGGGGGGGTCAGGCAGTTCTTC. Translated: CASSLGLAGGVRQFF.

This chain uses TRBV5-4 with TRBJ2-5; either TRBD1 or TRBD2 may fit D (5 bases each). Germline V gene sequence: CDR1 SGHNT, CDR2 YYREEE (reference sequence). Trimming cost V 4 bases and J 1 base, with 17 bases left between them. There are 16 residues in the CDR3. CDR3 residues: CASSPGATSSQETQYF. CDR3 nucleotide sequence: TGTGCCAGCAGCCCCGGGGCTACTTCAAGCCAAGAGACCCAGTACTTC.

CDR3 in amino acids: CASSPTGLEGILLETQYF. The CDR3 bases are TGCGCCAGCAGCCCCACGGGTTTAGAGGGGATTTTACTAGAGACCCAGTACTTC. The gene calls are TRBV5-1 and TRBJ2-5; TRBD1 or TRBD2 may be the D gene (5 bases each). Trimming stripped 4 bases from V and 4 bases from J, with 26 bases between. The CDR3 extends over 18 amino acids. Germline V CDR1 and CDR2: SGHRS, YFSETQ. Variable domain in full (rest from reference TRBV5-1 and TRBJ2-5): KAGVTQTPRYLIKTRGQQVTLSCSPISGHRSVSWYQQTPGQGLQFLFEYFSETQRNKGNFPGRFSGRQFSNSRSEMNVSTLELGDSALYLCASSPTGLEGILLETQYFGPGTRLLVL.

This clonotype was seen once. The CDR3 loop is CASSYFPGQPGNTIYF. CDR3 sequence (DNA): TGTGCCAGCAGTTACTTCCCCGGGCAGCCTGGAAACACCATATATTTT. The rearrangement uses TRBV6-5 and TRBJ1-3; no firm D call. Germline CDR1 reads MNHEY; CDR2 reads SVGAGI. The CDR3 runs to 16 residues. Trimming pared 1 base from V and 2 bases from J, leaving 12 bases between.

The chain combines TRBV28 with TRBJ1-2; D is unresolved. V was clipped by 6 bases and J by 5 bases, with 19 bases between them. Looked up from germline, CDR1 is MDHEN and CDR2 is SYDVKM. The CDR3 has 15 residues. The DNA of the CDR3 is TGTGCCAGCAGGCCCTACCGGACCCTAACTTATGGCTACACCTTC. Translating it yields CASRPYRTLTYGYTF.

This clonotype was seen more than once but under ten times. The V and J genes are TRBV7-2 and TRBJ1-3; a weak D match, TRBD1 (5 bases). The CDR3 consists of 14 residues. The germline V gene has CDR1 SGHTA and CDR2 FQGNSA. Trimming cost V 1 base and J 2 bases, with 6 bases left between them. CDR3 sequence: CASSLGGPGNTIYF. CDR3 nucleotide sequence: TGTGCCAGCAGCTTAGGGGGCCCTGGAAACACCATATATTTT.

This clonotype has just one count. The chain combines TRBV2 with TRBJ1-2, with a possible D match to TRBD1 (5 bases). The CDR3 extends over 17 amino acids. V was cut by 3 bases and J by 4 bases, with 21 bases left in between. CDR1 SNHLY and CDR2 FYNNEI come from the germline V gene. For the CDR3, the DNA is TGTGCCAGCAGTGACGGGTTTGTGGTTGGCAGGGCCTATGGCTACACCTTC. Residues: CASSDGFVVGRAYGYTF.

The rearrangement joins TRBV28 to TRBJ2-3, with 7 bases aligning to TRBD1. Germline V gives CDR1 MDHEN, CDR2 SYDVKM. The CDR3 runs to 14 residues. With 1 base clipped from V and 7 bases from J, the junction kept 5 bases outside the gene matches. CDR3 residues: CASSLSGTVNTQYF. The CDR3 bases are TGTGCCAGCAGTTTATCAGGGACAGTCAATACGCAGTATTTT.

The J gene is TRBJ2-4, the V gene TRBV20-1; tentative D call: TRBD1 (8 bases). This CDR3 has 14 residues. Trimming removed 3 bases from V and 7 bases from J, with 16 bases in between. Germline V CDR1 and CDR2: DFQATT, SNEGSKA (reference sequence). The CDR3: CSARETGGGNIQYF. The CDR3, as DNA: TGCAGTGCTAGGGAAACAGGGGGGGGGAACATTCAGTACTTC.

This clonotype was seen a few times. This sequence joins TRBV7-2 and TRBJ2-7; 8 nucleotides match TRBD1. Germline V gene sequence: CDR1 SGHTA, CDR2 FQGNSA. Trimming took 6 bases from V and 6 from J; bases not matched to a gene: 13. The CDR3 totals 15 residues. The CDR3 bases are TGTGCCAGCAGACGGCAGACAGGGGAATCTGCCGAGCAGTACTTC. It encodes CASRRQTGESAEQYF.